This T cell receptor beta chain was captured by sequencing in a study of control samples from healthy donors and cancer patients. Repertoires were generated with immunoSEQ multiplex PCR, while TCRdb's copy carries only in-frame clones and drops some. The top ten hold about 16% of the sample, which has roughly 89,000 clones, roughly 91% seen once. Sequenced material: blood. The receptor comes from a man between 50 and 59 years old in good health.

As DNA, the CDR3 is TGTGCCAGCAGCCAAGTCAACGGCGGGGAGCTGTTTTTT. It translates to CASSQVNGGELFF. The gene calls are TRBV14 and TRBJ2-2, with D unresolved. The V gene lost 1 base and the J gene lost 7 bases, with 7 bases spanning the gap. The CDR3 has 13 amino acids. Germline assignment: CDR1 SGHDN and CDR2 FVKESK.